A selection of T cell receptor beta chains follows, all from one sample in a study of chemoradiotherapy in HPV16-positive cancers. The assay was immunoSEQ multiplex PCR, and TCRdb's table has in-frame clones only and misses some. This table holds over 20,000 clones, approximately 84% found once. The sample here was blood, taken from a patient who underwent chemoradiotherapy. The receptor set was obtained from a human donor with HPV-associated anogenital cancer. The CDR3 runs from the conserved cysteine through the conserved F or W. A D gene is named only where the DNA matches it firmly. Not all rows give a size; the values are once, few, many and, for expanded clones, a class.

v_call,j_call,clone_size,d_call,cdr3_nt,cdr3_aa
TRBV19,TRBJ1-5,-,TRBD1,TGTGCCAGTAGTACCACAGGGGGCGGTCAGCCCCAGCATTTT,CASSTTGGGQPQHF
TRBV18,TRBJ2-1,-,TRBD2,TGTGCCAGCTCACCACCTGTGACTAGCGGGAGCGGTGAGCAGTTCTTC,CASSPPVTSGSGEQFF
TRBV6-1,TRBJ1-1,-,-,TGTGCCAGCAGTGAGGACAGGAACACTGAAGCTTTCTTT,CASSEDRNTEAFF
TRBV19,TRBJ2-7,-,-,TGTGCCAGTAGTACACACACCTACCCCCTCGAGCAGTACTTC,CASSTHTYPLEQYF
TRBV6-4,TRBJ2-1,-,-,TGTGCCAGCAGTAATCCTTCAGGGGTCCGAGGGTCCTACAATGAGCAGTTCTTC,CASSNPSGVRGSYNEQFF
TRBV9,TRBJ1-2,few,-,TGTGCCAGCAGCGCGTACCCTCTGGATGGCTACACCTTC,CASSAYPLDGYTF
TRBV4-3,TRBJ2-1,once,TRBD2,TGCGCCAGCAGCCGGGGGATCAGCGGGGCCTCGAATGAGCAGTTCTTC,CASSRGISGASNEQFF
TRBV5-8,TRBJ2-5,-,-,TGTGCCAGCAGCTTGGTCCCCGGAAGGAGGGAGACCCAGTACTTC,CASSLVPGRRETQYF
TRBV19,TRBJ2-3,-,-,TGTGCCAGTAGTACGTCAGGGTCGGTAACAGATACGCAGTATTTT,CASSTSGSVTDTQYF
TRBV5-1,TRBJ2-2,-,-,TGCGCCAGCAGCAAACCCCGCATGCAGGTGAACACCGGGGAGCTGTTTTTT,CASSKPRMQVNTGELFF
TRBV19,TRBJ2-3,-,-,TGTGCCAGTAGTATCAGGGGCCTAGGAGGGGATACGCAGTATTTT,CASSIRGLGGDTQYF
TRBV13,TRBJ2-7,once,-,TGTGCCAGCAGCGTAGGGACATCGCCCTACGAGCAGTACTTC,CASSVGTSPYEQYF
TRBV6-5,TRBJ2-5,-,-,TGTGCCAGCAGCCGCGGACAGCCACAAGAGACCCAGTACTTC,CASSRGQPQETQYF
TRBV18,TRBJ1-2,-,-,TGTGCCAGCTCACCGGTTGACGACTATGGCTACACCTTC,CASSPVDDYGYTF
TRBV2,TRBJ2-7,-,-,TGTGCCACCTCTGACAGGCGCTCCACCTACGAGCAGTACTTC,CATSDRRSTYEQYF
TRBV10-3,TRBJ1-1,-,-,TGTGCCATCAGTAAGTCAACAGCCAACACTGAAGCTTTCTTT,CAISKSTANTEAFF
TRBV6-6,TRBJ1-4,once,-,TGTGCCAGCAGTTACGGCCCTGGAGCAACTAATGAAAAACTGTTTTTT,CASSYGPGATNEKLFF
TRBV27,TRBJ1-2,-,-,TGTGCCAGCACTACCGACAGTAACTATGGCTACACCTTC,CASTTDSNYGYTF
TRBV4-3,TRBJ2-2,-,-,TGCGCCAGCAGCCAGACAGGGAACACCGGGGAGCTGTTTTTT,CASSQTGNTGELFF
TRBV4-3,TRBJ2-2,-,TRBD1,TGCGCCAGCAGCCCCCTGGGACAGGGGGCCGGGGAGCTGTTTTTT,CASSPLGQGAGELFF
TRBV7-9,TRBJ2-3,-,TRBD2,TGTGCCAGCAGCTTAGATCTAGCGGGAGCCACAGATACGCAGTATTTT,CASSLDLAGATDTQYF
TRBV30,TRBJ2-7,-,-,TGTGCCTGGAGTGTCAACGGCTACGAGCAGTACTTC,CAWSVNGYEQYF
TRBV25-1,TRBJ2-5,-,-,TGTGCCAGCAGTGGAACGGGGGACCAAGAGACCCAGTACTTC,CASSGTGDQETQYF
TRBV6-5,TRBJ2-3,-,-,TGTGCCAGCAGTTACGTCGGGGCAGATACGCAGTATTTT,CASSYVGADTQYF
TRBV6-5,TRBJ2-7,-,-,TGTGCCAGCAGTGCAGGCTACGAGCAGTACTTC,CASSAGYEQYF
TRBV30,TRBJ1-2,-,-,TGTGCCTGGAGTGTGTTAGACCGCTACTACACCTTC,CAWSVLDRYYTF
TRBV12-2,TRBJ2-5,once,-,TGTGCAAGTCGCCCCCGGACGGACTTTTGCGCTTTACAAGAGACCCAGTACTTC,CASRPRTDFCALQETQYF
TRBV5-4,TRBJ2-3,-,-,TGTGCCAGCAGCTGGAGCCGAGGGGATACGCAGTATTTT,CASSWSRGDTQYF
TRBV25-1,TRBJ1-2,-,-,TGTGCCAGCAGTGAATCTCGGACCTTTAACTATGGCTACACCTTC,CASSESRTFNYGYTF
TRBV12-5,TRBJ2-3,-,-,TGTGCTAGTCGCCACCCAGGAAATACGCAGTATTTT,CASRHPGNTQYF
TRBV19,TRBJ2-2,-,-,TGTGCCAGTAGTACCCTAGGAGGGGGTCGCACCGGGGAGCTGTTTTTT,CASSTLGGGRTGELFF
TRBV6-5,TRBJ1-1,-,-,TGTGCCAGTAAGGGGGGGCCTAAGAACACTGAAGCTTTCTTT,CASKGGPKNTEAFF
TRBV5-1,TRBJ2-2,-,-,TGCGCCAGCAGCTTCGGCACGTCGAACACCGGGGAGCTGTTTTTT,CASSFGTSNTGELFF
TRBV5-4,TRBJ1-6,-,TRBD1,TGTGCCAGCAGCTTAGGCACAGGGGGCGGCTTATCTGGCTCACCCCTCCACTTT,CASSLGTGGGLSGSPLHF
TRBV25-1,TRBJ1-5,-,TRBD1,TGTGCCAGCAGTGAAGGCGACAGGGCCCAGCATTTT,CASSEGDRAQHF
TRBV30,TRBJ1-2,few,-,TGTGCCTGGAGTGTAGCGGGGACCTATGGCTACACCTTC,CAWSVAGTYGYTF
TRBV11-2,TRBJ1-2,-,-,TGTGCCAGCAGCTTGGAGCCAGGCTATGGCTACACCTTC,CASSLEPGYGYTF
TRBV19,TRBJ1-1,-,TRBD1,TGTGCCAGTAGTACCTCGACAGGGATGAACACTGAAGCTTTCTTT,CASSTSTGMNTEAFF
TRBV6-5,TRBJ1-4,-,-,TGTGCCAGCAGTTATAACAGGGCGGCTAATGAAAAACTGTTTTTT,CASSYNRAANEKLFF
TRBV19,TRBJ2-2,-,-,TGTGCCAGTAGTATCGTTCAGGATGTGACCGGGGAGCTGTTTTTT,CASSIVQDVTGELFF
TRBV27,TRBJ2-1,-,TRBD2,TGTGCCAGCAGTTTGTCGGGACTAGCGGGAGGGAACAATGAGCAGTTCTTC,CASSLSGLAGGNNEQFF
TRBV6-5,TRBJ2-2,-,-,TGTGCCAGCAGTTACTCGGCCGGGGAGCTGTTTTTT,CASSYSAGELFF
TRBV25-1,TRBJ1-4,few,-,TGTGCCAGCAGTGAAGAGATGGTCCTTAATGAAAAACTGTTTTTT,CASSEEMVLNEKLFF
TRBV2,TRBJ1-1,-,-,TGTGCCAGCAGTGAGGGAGGGAACACTGAAGCTTTCTTT,CASSEGGNTEAFF
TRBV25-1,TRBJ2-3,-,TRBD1,TGTGCCAGCAGTGAGTCGGGGGACAGGGGACATACGCAGTATTTT,CASSESGDRGHTQYF
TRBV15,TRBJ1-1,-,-,TGTGCCACCAGCAGGTCCCCTGGGGGGACTTGGGGTCAAACTGAAGCTTTCTTT,CATSRSPGGTWGQTEAFF
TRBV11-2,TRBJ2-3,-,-,TGTGCCAGCAGCTTAGTTTCAACAGATACGCAGTATTTT,CASSLVSTDTQYF
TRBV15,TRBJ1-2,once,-,TGTGCCACCAGCATAGGGGAACCTAGGTTTGGCTACACCTTC,CATSIGEPRFGYTF
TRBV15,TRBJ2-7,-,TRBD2,TGTGCCACCAGCAGAGGGGAGCGGGGCCACGAGCAGTACTTC,CATSRGERGHEQYF
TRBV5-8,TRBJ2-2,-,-,TGTGCCAGCAGCATCAACAGGGCAGGGCTGTTTTTT,CASSINRAGLFF